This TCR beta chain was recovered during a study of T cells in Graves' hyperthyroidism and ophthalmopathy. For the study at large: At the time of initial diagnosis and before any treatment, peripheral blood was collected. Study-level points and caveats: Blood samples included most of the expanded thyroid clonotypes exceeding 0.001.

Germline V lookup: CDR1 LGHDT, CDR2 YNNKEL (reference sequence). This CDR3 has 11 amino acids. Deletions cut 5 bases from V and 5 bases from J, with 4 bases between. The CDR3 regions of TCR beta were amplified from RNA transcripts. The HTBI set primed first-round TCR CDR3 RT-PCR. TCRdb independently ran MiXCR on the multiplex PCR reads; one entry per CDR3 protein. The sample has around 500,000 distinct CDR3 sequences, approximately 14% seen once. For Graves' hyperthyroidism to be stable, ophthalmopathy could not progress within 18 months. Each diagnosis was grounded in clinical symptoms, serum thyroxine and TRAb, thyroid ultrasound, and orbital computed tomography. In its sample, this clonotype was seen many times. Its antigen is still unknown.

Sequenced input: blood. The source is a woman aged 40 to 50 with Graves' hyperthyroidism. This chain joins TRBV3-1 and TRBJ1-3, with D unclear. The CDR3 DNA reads TGTGCCAGCAGCAATAGAAACACCATATATTTT. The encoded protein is CASSNRNTIYF.